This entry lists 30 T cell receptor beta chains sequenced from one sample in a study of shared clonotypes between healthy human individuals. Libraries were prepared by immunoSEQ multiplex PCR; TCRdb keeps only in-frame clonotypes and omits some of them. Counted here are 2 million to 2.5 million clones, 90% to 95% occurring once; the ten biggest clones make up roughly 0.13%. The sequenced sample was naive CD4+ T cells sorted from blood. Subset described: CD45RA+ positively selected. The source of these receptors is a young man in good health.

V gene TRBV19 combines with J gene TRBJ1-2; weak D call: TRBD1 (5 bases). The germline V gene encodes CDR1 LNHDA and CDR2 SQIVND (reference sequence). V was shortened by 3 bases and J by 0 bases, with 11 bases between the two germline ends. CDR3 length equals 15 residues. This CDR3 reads CASSIPGGANYGYTF. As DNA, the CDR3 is TGTGCCAGTAGTATCCCCGGAGGGGCTAACTATGGCTACACCTTC.

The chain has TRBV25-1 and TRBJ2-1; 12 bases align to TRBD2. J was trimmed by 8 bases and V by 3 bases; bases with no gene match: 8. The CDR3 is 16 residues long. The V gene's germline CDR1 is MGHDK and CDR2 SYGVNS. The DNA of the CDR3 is TGTGCCAGCAGTGAGGCCGGGACTAGCGGGTTCCATGAGCAGTTCTTC. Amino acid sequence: CASSEAGTSGFHEQFF.

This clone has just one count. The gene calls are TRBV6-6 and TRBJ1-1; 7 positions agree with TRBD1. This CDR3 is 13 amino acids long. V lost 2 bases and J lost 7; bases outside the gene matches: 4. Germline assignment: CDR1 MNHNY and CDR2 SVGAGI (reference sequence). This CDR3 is CASSYDREGEAFF. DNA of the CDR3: TGTGCCAGCAGTTACGACAGGGAGGGTGAAGCTTTCTTT.

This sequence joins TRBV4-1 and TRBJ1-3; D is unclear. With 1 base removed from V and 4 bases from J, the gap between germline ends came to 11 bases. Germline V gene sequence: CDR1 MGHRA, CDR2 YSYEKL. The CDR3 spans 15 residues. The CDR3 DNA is TGCGCCAGCAGCCAAGCCTGGTCACTGGGAAACACCATATATTTT. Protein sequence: CASSQAWSLGNTIYF.

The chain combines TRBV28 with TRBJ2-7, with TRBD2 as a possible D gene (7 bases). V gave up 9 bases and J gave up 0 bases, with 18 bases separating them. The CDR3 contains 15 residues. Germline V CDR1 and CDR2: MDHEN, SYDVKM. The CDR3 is CASSGGASGSYEQYF. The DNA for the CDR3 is TGTGCCAGTAGTGGGGGGGCCTCGGGCTCCTACGAGCAGTACTTC.

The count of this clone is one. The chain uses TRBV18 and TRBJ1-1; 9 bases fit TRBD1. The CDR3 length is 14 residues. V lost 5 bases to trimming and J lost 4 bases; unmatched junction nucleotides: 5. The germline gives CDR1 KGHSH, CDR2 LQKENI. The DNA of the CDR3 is TGTGCCAGCTCATCTGGACAGGGGACCACTGAAGCTTTCTTT. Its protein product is CASSSGQGTTEAFF.

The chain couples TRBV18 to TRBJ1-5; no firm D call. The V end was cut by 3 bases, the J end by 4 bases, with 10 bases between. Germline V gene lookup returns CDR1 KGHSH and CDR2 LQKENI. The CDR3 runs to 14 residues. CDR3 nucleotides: TGTGCCAGCTCACCGGGGAGGGCGAATCAGCCCCAGCATTTT. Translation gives CASSPGRANQPQHF. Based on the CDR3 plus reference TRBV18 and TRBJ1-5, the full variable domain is NAGVMQNPRHLVRRRGQEARLRCSPMKGHSHVYWYRQLPEEGLKFMVYLQKENIIDESGMPKERFSAEFPKEGPSILRIQQVVRGDSAAYFCASSPGRANQPQHFGDGTRLSIL.

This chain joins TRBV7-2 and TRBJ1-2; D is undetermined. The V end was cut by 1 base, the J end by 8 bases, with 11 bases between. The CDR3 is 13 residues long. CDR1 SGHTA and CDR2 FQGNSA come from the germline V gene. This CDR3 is CASSLDGVGGYTF. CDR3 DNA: TGTGCCAGCAGCTTAGATGGGGTAGGCGGCTACACCTTC. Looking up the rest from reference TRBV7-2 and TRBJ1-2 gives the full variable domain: GAGVSQSPSNKVTEKGKDVELRCDPISGHTALYWYRQSLGQGLEFLIYFQGNSAPDKSGLPSDRFSAERTGGSVSTLTIQRTQQEDSAVYLCASSLDGVGGYTFGSGTRLTVV.

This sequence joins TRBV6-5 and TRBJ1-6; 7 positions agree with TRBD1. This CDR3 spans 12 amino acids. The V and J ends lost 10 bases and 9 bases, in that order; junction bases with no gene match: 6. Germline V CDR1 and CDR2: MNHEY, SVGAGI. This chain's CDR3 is CATGTEFSPLHF. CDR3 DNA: TGTGCCACCGGGACAGAGTTTTCACCCCTCCACTTT.

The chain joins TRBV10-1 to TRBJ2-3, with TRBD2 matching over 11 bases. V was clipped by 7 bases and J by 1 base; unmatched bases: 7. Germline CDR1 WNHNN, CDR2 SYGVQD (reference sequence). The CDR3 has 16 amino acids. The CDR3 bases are TGCGCCAGCACTATAGCGGGAGGGCCCGGCACAGATACGCAGTATTTT. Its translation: CASTIAGGPGTDTQYF.

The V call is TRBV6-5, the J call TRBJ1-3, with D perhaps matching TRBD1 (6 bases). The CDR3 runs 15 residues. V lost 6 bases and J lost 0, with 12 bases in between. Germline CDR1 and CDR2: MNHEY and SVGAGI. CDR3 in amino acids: CASRPHRDSGNTIYF. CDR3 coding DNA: TGTGCCAGCAGACCCCACAGGGACTCTGGAAACACCATATATTTT.

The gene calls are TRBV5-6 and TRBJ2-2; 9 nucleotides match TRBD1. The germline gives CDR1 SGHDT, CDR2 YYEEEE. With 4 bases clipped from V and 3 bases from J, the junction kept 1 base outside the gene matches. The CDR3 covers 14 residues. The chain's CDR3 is CASSRQGDTGELFF. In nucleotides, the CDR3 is TGTGCCAGCAGCAGACAGGGGGACACCGGGGAGCTGTTTTTT.

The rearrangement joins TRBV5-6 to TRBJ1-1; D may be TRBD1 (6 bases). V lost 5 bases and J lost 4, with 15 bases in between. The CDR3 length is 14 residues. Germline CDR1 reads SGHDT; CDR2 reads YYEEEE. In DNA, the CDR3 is TGTGCCAGCAGACGAACAGGGTCGAGCACTGAAGCTTTCTTT. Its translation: CASRRTGSSTEAFF.

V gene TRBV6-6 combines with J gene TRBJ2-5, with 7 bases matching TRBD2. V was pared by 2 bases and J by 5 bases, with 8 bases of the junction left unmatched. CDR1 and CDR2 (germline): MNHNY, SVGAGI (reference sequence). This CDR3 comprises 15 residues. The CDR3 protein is CASSYTGTIGETQYF. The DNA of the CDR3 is TGTGCCAGCAGTTACACCGGGACTATCGGGGAGACCCAGTACTTC.

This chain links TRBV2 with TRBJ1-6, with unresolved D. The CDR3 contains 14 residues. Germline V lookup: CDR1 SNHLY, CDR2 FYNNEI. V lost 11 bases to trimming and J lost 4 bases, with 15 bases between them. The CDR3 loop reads CAGGESLYNSPLHF. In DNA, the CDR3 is TGTGCCGGCGGGGAGAGTTTATATAATTCACCCCTCCACTTT.

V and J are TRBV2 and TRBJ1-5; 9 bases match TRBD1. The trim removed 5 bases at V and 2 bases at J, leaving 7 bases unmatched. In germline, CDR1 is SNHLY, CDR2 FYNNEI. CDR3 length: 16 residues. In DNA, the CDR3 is TGTGCCAGCAGTTCGGACAGGGGCTTGGGCAATCAGCCCCAGCATTTT. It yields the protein CASSSDRGLGNQPQHF.

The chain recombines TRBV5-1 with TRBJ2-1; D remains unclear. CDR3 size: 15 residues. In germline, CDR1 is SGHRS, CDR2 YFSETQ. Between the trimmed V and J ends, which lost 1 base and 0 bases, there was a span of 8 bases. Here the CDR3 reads CASSLLSSSYNEQFF. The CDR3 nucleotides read TGCGCCAGCAGCTTGTTGAGCAGCTCCTACAATGAGCAGTTCTTC.

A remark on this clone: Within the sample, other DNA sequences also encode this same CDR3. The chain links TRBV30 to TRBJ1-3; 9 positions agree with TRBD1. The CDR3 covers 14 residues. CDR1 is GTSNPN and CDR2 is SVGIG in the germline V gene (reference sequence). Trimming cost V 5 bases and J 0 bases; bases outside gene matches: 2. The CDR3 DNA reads TGTGCCTGGGGGACAGGGAGCTCTGGAAACACCATATATTTT. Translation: CAWGTGSSGNTIYF.

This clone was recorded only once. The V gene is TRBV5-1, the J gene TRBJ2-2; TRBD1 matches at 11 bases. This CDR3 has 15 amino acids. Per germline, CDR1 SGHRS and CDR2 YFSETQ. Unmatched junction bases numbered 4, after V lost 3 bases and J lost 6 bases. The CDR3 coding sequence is TGCGCCAGCAGCTCCGGGACAGGGGGAGCCGGGGAGCTGTTTTTT. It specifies CASSSGTGGAGELFF.

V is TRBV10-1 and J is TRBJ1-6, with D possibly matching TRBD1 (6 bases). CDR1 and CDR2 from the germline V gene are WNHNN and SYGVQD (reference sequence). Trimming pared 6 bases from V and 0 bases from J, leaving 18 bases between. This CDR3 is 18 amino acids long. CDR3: CASRGTTGLSSYNSPLHF. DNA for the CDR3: TGCGCCAGCAGGGGGACTACAGGGCTAAGCTCCTATAATTCACCCCTCCACTTT.

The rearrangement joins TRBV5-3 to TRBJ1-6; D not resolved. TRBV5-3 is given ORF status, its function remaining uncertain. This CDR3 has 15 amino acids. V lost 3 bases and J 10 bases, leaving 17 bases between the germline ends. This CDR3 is CARSWRLSLGSPLHF. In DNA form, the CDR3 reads TGTGCCAGAAGCTGGAGACTTAGCTTAGGCTCACCCCTCCACTTT.

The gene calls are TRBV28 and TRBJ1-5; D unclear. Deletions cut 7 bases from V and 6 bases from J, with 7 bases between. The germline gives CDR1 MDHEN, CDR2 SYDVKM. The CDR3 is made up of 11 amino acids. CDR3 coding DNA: TGTGCCAGCACCAAAAGTCAGCCCCAGCATTTT. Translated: CASTKSQPQHF.

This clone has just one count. In DNA, the CDR3 is TGTGCCAGCAGCTTAGTACGGGGCCATGAGCAGTTCTTC. Translating gives CASSLVRGHEQFF. V usage is TRBV7-2 and J usage is TRBJ2-1, with D perhaps given as TRBD1 or TRBD2 (5 bases each). The CDR3 contains 13 residues. Germline V gene lookup returns CDR1 SGHTA and CDR2 FQGNSA. The ends were cut back, 1 base at V and 8 bases at J, with 9 bases in the middle. Supplemented by reference TRBV7-2 and TRBJ2-1, the full variable domain reads GAGVSQSPSNKVTEKGKDVELRCDPISGHTALYWYRQSLGQGLEFLIYFQGNSAPDKSGLPSDRFSAERTGGSVSTLTIQRTQQEDSAVYLCASSLVRGHEQFFGPGTRLTVL.

The CDR3 region has the DNA TGCGCCAGCCGGGACGGATCCACCGGGGAGCTGTTTTTT. Translating it yields CASRDGSTGELFF. The rearrangement uses TRBV5-1 and TRBJ2-2, with D tentatively TRBD1 or TRBD2 (5 bases each). The CDR3 sequence is 13 residues long. V shed 7 bases and J shed 4 bases, with 11 bases lying between them. CDR1 SGHRS and CDR2 YFSETQ come from the germline V gene.

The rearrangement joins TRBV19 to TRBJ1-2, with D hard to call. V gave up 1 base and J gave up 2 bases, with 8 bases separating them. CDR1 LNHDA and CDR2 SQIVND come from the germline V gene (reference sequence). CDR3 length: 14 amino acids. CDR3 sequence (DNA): TGTGCCAGTAGTATAGTAGGAGAGAACTATGGCTACACCTTC. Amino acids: CASSIVGENYGYTF.

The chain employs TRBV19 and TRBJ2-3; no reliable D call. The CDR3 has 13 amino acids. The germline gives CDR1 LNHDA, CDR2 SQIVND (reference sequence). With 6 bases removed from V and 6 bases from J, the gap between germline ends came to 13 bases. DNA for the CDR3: TGTGCCAGTAGCCCCGGGTCTTTGGATACGCAGTATTTT. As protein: CASSPGSLDTQYF. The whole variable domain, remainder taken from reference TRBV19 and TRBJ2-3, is DGGITQSPKYLFRKEGQNVTLSCEQNLNHDAMYWYRQDPGQGLRLIYYSQIVNDFQKGDIAEGYSVSREKKESFPLTVTSAQKNPTAFYLCASSPGSLDTQYFGPGTRLTVL.

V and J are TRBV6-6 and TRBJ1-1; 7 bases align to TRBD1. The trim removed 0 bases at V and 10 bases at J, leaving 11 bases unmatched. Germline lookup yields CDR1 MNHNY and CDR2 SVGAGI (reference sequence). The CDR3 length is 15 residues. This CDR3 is CASSYSDREGGRAFF. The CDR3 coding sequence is TGTGCCAGCAGTTACTCCGACAGGGAGGGAGGAAGAGCTTTCTTT.

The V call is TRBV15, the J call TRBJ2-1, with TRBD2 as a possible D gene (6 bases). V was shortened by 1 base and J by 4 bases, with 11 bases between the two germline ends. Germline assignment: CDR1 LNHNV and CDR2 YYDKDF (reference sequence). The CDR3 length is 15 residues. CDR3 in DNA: TGTGCCACCAGCAGAGTACGCGGGGTATACAATGAGCAGTTCTTC. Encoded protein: CATSRVRGVYNEQFF.

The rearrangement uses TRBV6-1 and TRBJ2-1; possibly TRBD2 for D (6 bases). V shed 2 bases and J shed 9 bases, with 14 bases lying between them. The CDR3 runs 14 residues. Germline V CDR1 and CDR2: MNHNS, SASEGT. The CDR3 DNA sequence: TGTGCCAGCAGTGAAACACCGGGAGTTGGTGAGCAGTTCTTC. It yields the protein CASSETPGVGEQFF.

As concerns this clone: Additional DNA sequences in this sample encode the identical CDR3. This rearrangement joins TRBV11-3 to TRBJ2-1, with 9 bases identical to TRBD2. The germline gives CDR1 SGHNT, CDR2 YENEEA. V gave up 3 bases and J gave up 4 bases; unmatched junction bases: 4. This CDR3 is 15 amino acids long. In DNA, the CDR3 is TGTGCCAGCAGCTTGGGACTAGCCGGGTACAATGAGCAGTTCTTC. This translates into CASSLGLAGYNEQFF.